This T cell receptor (beta chain) originates from a study of CD8 T cells in ankylosing spondylitis. Study-level points and caveats: A TCR beta motif of several highly homologous variants seemed to mark ankylosing spondylitis blood.

This clonotype was detected only a few times. Its antigen is as yet unknown. TCRdb reprocessed the 5' RACE reads via MiXCR and lists one record per CDR3 protein. The table lists about 140,000 distinct CDR3 sequences, 7% to 10% of them singletons. The CDR3 loop spans 16 amino acids. V lost 5 bases, J lost 6 bases, and 12 bases stayed unmatched. CDR1 is SGHTA and CDR2 is FQGTGA in the germline V gene. This TCR derives from a male donor with ankylosing spondylitis. The specimen was synovial fluid, either unsorted or a sorted T cell fraction (not recorded which). The chain couples TRBV7-3 to TRBJ2-3; 9 positions match TRBD2. The CDR3 loop reads CASSPGMRGGADTQYF. DNA of the CDR3: TGTGCCAGCAGCCCCGGTATGCGGGGGGGAGCTGATACGCAGTATTTT.